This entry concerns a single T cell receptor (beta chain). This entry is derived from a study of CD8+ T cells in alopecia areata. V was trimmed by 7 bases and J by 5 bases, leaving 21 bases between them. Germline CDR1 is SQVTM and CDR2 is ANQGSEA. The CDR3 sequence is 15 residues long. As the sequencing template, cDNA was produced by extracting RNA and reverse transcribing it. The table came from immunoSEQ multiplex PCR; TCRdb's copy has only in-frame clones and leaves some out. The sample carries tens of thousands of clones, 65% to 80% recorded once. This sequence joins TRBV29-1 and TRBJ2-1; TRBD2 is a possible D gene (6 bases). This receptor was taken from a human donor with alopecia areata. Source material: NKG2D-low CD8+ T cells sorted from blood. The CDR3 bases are TGCAGCGCTACCGTAACTAGCCCGAACCACAATGAGCAGTTCTTC. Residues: CSATVTSPNHNEQFF.